The rows below give T cell receptor beta chains drawn from one sample of a study of blood T cell repertoires in COVID-19. Sequencing used immunoSEQ multiplex PCR; TCRdb keeps in-frame clones, though not all of them. The sample carries over 35,000 clones, approximately 83% recorded once. Material for sequencing was peripheral blood. Receptors were obtained from a human donor with acute or convalescent COVID-19. The donor label of this sample is uncertain. The CDR3 runs from the conserved cysteine through the conserved F or W. Each record gives: J gene, V gene, CDR3 protein.

j_call: TRBJ2-5
v_call: TRBV5-1
cdr3_aa: CASSPRDYPGTQYF

j_call: TRBJ2-2
v_call: TRBV18
cdr3_aa: CASSPPQGLNTGELFF

j_call: TRBJ2-4
v_call: TRBV7-2
cdr3_aa: CASSAPGQKNIQYF

j_call: TRBJ1-5
v_call: TRBV25-1
cdr3_aa: CASSDQGRSNQPQHF

j_call: TRBJ2-3
v_call: TRBV14
cdr3_aa: CASSQELSDTQYF

j_call: TRBJ1-1
v_call: TRBV6-2/TRBV6-3
cdr3_aa: CASSYGGAGTEAFF

j_call: TRBJ2-2
v_call: TRBV28
cdr3_aa: CASSPETSRNTGELFF

j_call: TRBJ2-5
v_call: TRBV7-6
cdr3_aa: CASSFRLAGLETQYF

j_call: TRBJ1-4
v_call: TRBV5-6
cdr3_aa: CASSDLGTATNEKLFF

j_call: TRBJ1-2
v_call: TRBV28
cdr3_aa: CASSSRPDYPSGYTF

j_call: TRBJ1-1
v_call: TRBV5-1
cdr3_aa: CASSLVGQGLANTEAFF

j_call: TRBJ2-1
v_call: TRBV6-6
cdr3_aa: CASSLARSLDNEQFF